The 14 T cell receptor beta chains below were found in one sample sequenced in a study of T-cell memory formation after mild COVID-19. In TCRdb, the 5' RACE reads were re-called with MiXCR into one record per CDR3 protein. The sample records under 450,000 distinct CDR3 sequences, 20% to 25% being singletons. What was sequenced was PBMCs or a T cell subset sorted from them (not recorded which). Receptors were obtained from a man in his late teens or twenties who had mild COVID-19 (a few samples of this study predate the infection). Cell type and time point are not known.

The table lists this clonotype with many counts. The chain's CDR3 is CASSLQSLEETQYF. Written as DNA, the CDR3 is TGTGCCAGCAGCTTACAATCCCTAGAGGAGACCCAGTACTTC. The chain recombines TRBV7-2 with TRBJ2-5; D call uncertain. Germline assignment: CDR1 SGHTA and CDR2 FQGNSA. V lost 2 bases and J 5 bases, leaving 12 bases between the germline ends. This CDR3 is built from 14 residues.

V gene TRBV20-1 combines with J gene TRBJ1-2, with TRBD1 as a possible D gene (6 bases). V gave up 6 bases and J gave up 8 bases, with 16 bases separating them. In germline, CDR1 is DFQATT, CDR2 SNEGSKA (reference sequence). The CDR3 runs to 12 residues. The CDR3 sequence is CSAATGSWGYTF. As DNA, the CDR3 is TGCAGTGCCGCTACAGGGTCGTGGGGCTACACCTTC.

This clonotype was seen many times. CDR3 DNA: TGTGCCAGCAGTTTGAGGCAGAACAGTCGTGAAGCTTTCTTT. Its translation is CASSLRQNSREAFF. The chain uses TRBV12-3 or TRBV12-4 and TRBJ1-1; no clear D gene. V lost 3 bases and J 7 bases, leaving 15 bases between the germline ends. CDR3 length: 14 amino acids.

This clonotype appeared many times. The chain is built from TRBV5-1 and TRBJ1-1; 7 bases line up with TRBD1. Germline V gene sequence: CDR1 SGHRS, CDR2 YFSETQ. This CDR3 has 14 residues. The ends lost 4 bases at V and 1 base at J; junction bases unmatched: 4. For the CDR3, the DNA is TGCGCCAGCAGCCTACGGACAGGGAACACTGAAGCTTTCTTT. Protein: CASSLRTGNTEAFF.

J is TRBJ1-1 and V is TRBV5-1; D call uncertain. This CDR3 has 16 amino acids. The germline V and J ends were trimmed by 4 bases and 1 base, with 17 bases remaining between them. Germline V lookup: CDR1 SGHRS, CDR2 YFSETQ. The CDR3: CASSVPPGQPNTEAFF. For the CDR3, the DNA is TGCGCCAGCAGCGTCCCCCCCGGGCAACCGAACACTGAAGCTTTCTTT.

This clonotype turned up a few times. The rearrangement uses TRBV20-1 and TRBJ2-5; D is unresolved. Trimming took 1 base from V and 4 from J, leaving 16 bases between them. This CDR3 is 15 amino acids long. Per germline, CDR1 DFQATT and CDR2 SNEGSKA (reference sequence). Here the CDR3 reads CSARVRTVDTETQYF. CDR3 DNA sequence: TGCAGTGCTAGAGTCCGCACAGTTGATACAGAGACCCAGTACTTC.

The rearrangement uses TRBV5-1 and TRBJ2-1; 12 bases are a match to TRBD1. The length of the CDR3 is 15 residues. In germline, CDR1 is SGHRS, CDR2 YFSETQ. Trimming cost V 6 bases and J 8 bases; bases outside gene matches: 9. The CDR3 DNA follows: TGCGCCAGCAACTCCGGGACAGGGGGCTGGGATGAGCAGTTCTTC. Protein product: CASNSGTGGWDEQFF.

The chain has TRBV6-1 and TRBJ2-7; TRBD2 matches 9 bases. CDR1 and CDR2 (germline): MNHNS, SASEGT. CDR3 size: 14 residues. The ends lost 6 bases at V and 2 bases at J; junction bases unmatched: 5. CDR3 coding DNA: TGTGCCAGCAGAGCTAGCGGGGCGGCCTACGAGCAGTACGTC. Its translation: CASRASGAAYEQYV.

A few counts support this clonotype. The CDR3 here is CASSLELAGLGGEQFF. Written as DNA, the CDR3 is TGTGCCAGCAGCTTGGAACTAGCGGGCCTCGGGGGTGAGCAGTTCTTC. V is TRBV5-6 and J is TRBJ2-1; 9 bases are shared with TRBD2. The CDR3 sequence is 16 residues long. With V trimmed by 0 bases and J by 9 bases, 10 bases remained unmatched. Looked up from germline, CDR1 is SGHDT and CDR2 is YYEEEE.

The V and J genes are TRBV5-6 and TRBJ1-2; tentative D call: TRBD1 (6 bases). Germline V gene sequence: CDR1 SGHDT, CDR2 YYEEEE. V dropped 8 bases and J dropped 8 bases, with 19 bases sitting between them. The CDR3 is made up of 13 amino acids. The CDR3 here is CARPGGDVNGYTF. In DNA, the CDR3 is TGTGCCAGGCCGGGGGGCGACGTTAACGGCTACACCTTC. The variable domain in full, with the rest retrieved from reference TRBV5-6 and TRBJ1-2, is DAGVTQSPTHLIKTRGQQVTLRCSPKSGHDTVSWYQQALGQGPQFIFQYYEEEERQRGNFPDRFSGHQFPNYSSELNVNALLLGDSALYLCARPGGDVNGYTFGSGTRLTVV.

The chain combines TRBV24-1 with TRBJ2-7, with D perhaps TRBD2 (6 bases). The CDR3 consists of 15 residues. V was pared by 0 bases and J by 2 bases, with 10 bases between. From germline, CDR1 is KGHDR and CDR2 SFDVKD. The CDR3 protein is CATSDLWGTPYEQYF. Here the CDR3 DNA reads TGTGCCACCAGTGATTTGTGGGGGACTCCCTACGAGCAGTACTTC.

This chain links TRBV4-1 with TRBJ2-1, with a weak D call TRBD1 (6 bases). The CDR3 sequence is 16 residues long. Trimming took 1 base from V and 6 from J, leaving 16 bases between them. Germline values: CDR1 MGHRA, CDR2 YSYEKL. This CDR3 is CASSQVTAGASNEQFF. CDR3 DNA sequence: TGCGCCAGCAGCCAAGTGACGGCAGGGGCTTCCAATGAGCAGTTCTTC.

V gene TRBV7-8 combines with J gene TRBJ1-2; 7 bases align to TRBD1. The ends lost 0 bases at V and 4 bases at J; junction bases unmatched: 5. The CDR3 sequence is 15 residues long. The germline V gene encodes CDR1 SGHVS and CDR2 FQNEAQ. The CDR3 protein is CASSLAPQGSYGYTF. For the CDR3, the DNA is TGTGCCAGCAGCTTAGCGCCACAGGGGAGCTATGGCTACACCTTC.

The rearrangement uses TRBV7-6 and TRBJ2-7, with D perhaps TRBD2 (5 bases). V was trimmed by 2 bases and J by 6 bases, leaving 17 bases between them. This CDR3 spans 15 amino acids. From germline, CDR1 is SGHVS and CDR2 FNYEAQ. The CDR3, as DNA: TGTGCCAGCAGCTTATTAGAGGACGGGGTTGGCGAGCAGTACGTC. It translates to CASSLLEDGVGEQYV.